The 25 T cell receptor beta chains below come from one sample, sequenced in a study of identifying expanded T cells in peripheral blood. Produced via immunoSEQ multiplex PCR; TCRdb's table is partial and in-frame only. This table holds about 81,000 clones, 84% found once. Sequencing was done on a sample of blood. All receptors come from a person between 18 and 75 years old in good health.

This chain joins TRBV27 and TRBJ1-2; TRBD1 is a possible D gene (5 bases). Trimming pared 1 base from V and 4 bases from J, leaving 13 bases between. The CDR3 runs 15 residues. In germline, CDR1 is MNHEY, CDR2 SMNVEV (reference sequence). The DNA of the CDR3 is TGTGCCAGCAGTTTATTGGGGCAGAATCGCTATGGCTACACCTTC. The encoded protein is CASSLLGQNRYGYTF.

The chain combines TRBV7-8 with TRBJ1-1, with D possibly TRBD1 on 6 matching bases. CDR3 length: 13 residues. Germline assignment: CDR1 SGHVS and CDR2 FQNEAQ. The V and J ends lost 5 bases and 7 bases respectively, with 14 bases between them. For the CDR3, the DNA is TGTGCCAGCAGCCGGACAGAAGGAATTGAAGCTTTCTTT. Amino acids: CASSRTEGIEAFF.

The genes are TRBV10-1 and TRBJ2-1, with D unclear. V was pared by 10 bases and J by 4 bases, with 17 bases between. The V gene's germline CDR1 is WNHNN and CDR2 SYGVQD (reference sequence). The CDR3 length is 14 residues. The CDR3 DNA reads as TGCGCCATACTGGGTATCCCCCCTTACAATGAGCAGTTCTTC. It specifies CAILGIPPYNEQFF.

The J gene is TRBJ2-7, the V gene TRBV7-8; 8 positions agree with TRBD1. The germline V gene encodes CDR1 SGHVS and CDR2 FQNEAQ. This CDR3 has 15 residues. The ends lost 5 bases at V and 4 bases at J; junction bases unmatched: 10. CDR3 nucleotides: TGTGCCAGCAGCCGTCTGGGACAGGAATTTTACGAGCAGTACTTC. It translates to CASSRLGQEFYEQYF.

This chain connects TRBV5-5 to TRBJ1-3; TRBD1 might be the D (6 bases). With 2 bases removed from V and 0 bases from J, the gap between germline ends came to 15 bases. This CDR3 comprises 17 residues. Germline lookup yields CDR1 SGHKS and CDR2 YYEKEE (reference sequence). The CDR3 region is CASSFRQASVSGNTIYF. The CDR3 DNA sequence: TGTGCCAGCAGCTTCAGACAGGCCTCCGTCTCTGGAAACACCATATATTTT.

The chain uses TRBV5-6 and TRBJ1-2; D remains ambiguous. This CDR3 has 13 amino acids. Between the trimmed V and J ends, which lost 4 bases and 4 bases, there was a span of 11 bases. CDR1 is SGHDT, CDR2 YYEEEE, per germline. The CDR3 DNA reads as TGTGCCAGCAGCGGCCGGACCCCCTATGGCTACACCTTC. Residues: CASSGRTPYGYTF.

The chain carries TRBV6-6 and TRBJ2-7; D could derive from TRBD1 or TRBD2 (5 bases each). Germline-derived CDR1 and CDR2 are MNHNY and SVGAGI (reference sequence). The CDR3 is made up of 15 amino acids. Between the trimmed V and J ends, which lost 3 bases and 3 bases, there was a span of 15 bases. CDR3 coding DNA: TGTGCCAGCAGTTATCCAGGAGAGGGGTACTACGAGCAGTACTTC. This codes for CASSYPGEGYYEQYF.

The V call is TRBV7-2, the J call TRBJ1-3; weak D call: TRBD1 (5 bases). This CDR3 contains 16 residues. V lost 4 bases and J lost 5, with 18 bases in between. Germline CDR1 and CDR2: SGHTA and FQGNSA. CDR3 DNA: TGTGCCAGCAGCTCGGGGGGTGGAGATTCCAGAAACACCATATATTTT. Translated: CASSSGGGDSRNTIYF. Using reference TRBV7-2 and TRBJ1-3 for the parts outside the CDR3, the full variable domain is GAGVSQSPSNKVTEKGKDVELRCDPISGHTALYWYRQSLGQGLEFLIYFQGNSAPDKSGLPSDRFSAERTGGSVSTLTIQRTQQEDSAVYLCASSSGGGDSRNTIYFGEGSWLTVV.

This sequence joins TRBV18 and TRBJ1-5, with 9 bases aligning to TRBD1. V shed 0 bases and J 3 bases; nucleotides not matched to a gene: 3. Germline CDR1 is KGHSH and CDR2 is LQKENI. The CDR3 length is 16 residues. The CDR3 protein is CASSPPGDRVNQPQHF. The CDR3 DNA reads as TGTGCCAGCTCACCACCGGGGGACAGGGTCAATCAGCCCCAGCATTTT.

V gene TRBV10-3 combines with J gene TRBJ1-1; perhaps TRBD1 as D (5 bases). The CDR3 has 15 amino acids. Trimming took off 0 bases at V and 7 bases at J, with 15 bases between the two ends. Germline CDR1 ENHRY, CDR2 SYGVKD. The CDR3 region has the DNA TGTGCCATCAGTGAGTCAGGGCAGGGAGGGTTTGAAGCTTTCTTT. It yields the protein CAISESGQGGFEAFF.

About this clone itself: Compared with germline, one end of the junction differs, possibly owing to a read error. The rearrangement joins TRBV7-7 to TRBJ2-5; TRBD2 agrees at 14 bases. This CDR3 comprises 17 residues. The germline V gene has CDR1 SSHAT and CDR2 FNYEAQ (reference sequence). CDR3 nucleotides: TGTGCTAGCAGCCCGGGACTAGCGGGAGCGGGTACAGAGACCCAGTACTTC. Residues: CASSPGLAGAGTETQYF.

The chain links TRBV7-9 to TRBJ2-5; D is possibly TRBD1 or TRBD2 (5 bases each). Trimming pared 5 bases from V and 3 bases from J, leaving 16 bases between. The V gene's germline CDR1 is SEHNR and CDR2 FQNEAQ (reference sequence). CDR3 length equals 15 residues. CDR3 DNA sequence: TGTGCCAGCAGCCGCTCGGGGCAGGGAAAAGAGACCCAGTACTTC. Protein: CASSRSGQGKETQYF.

This chain uses TRBV6-5 with TRBJ2-5; 13 bases line up with TRBD2. Germline V gene sequence: CDR1 MNHEY, CDR2 SVGAGI. V lost 6 bases and J lost 3; bases outside the gene matches: 4. CDR3 length: 15 residues. The CDR3 DNA sequence: TGTGCCAGCAGCCCCGGACTAGCGGGAGAAGAGACCCAGTACTTC. This sequence encodes CASSPGLAGEETQYF.

The rearrangement uses TRBV7-9 and TRBJ2-3, with D unclear. V shed 5 bases and J shed 0 bases, with 15 bases lying between them. Germline loops: CDR1 SEHNR, CDR2 FQNEAQ (reference sequence). This CDR3 has 16 amino acids. The CDR3 sequence: CASSPGGPSSTDTQYF. The CDR3 region has the DNA TGTGCCAGCAGCCCTGGTGGCCCCTCTAGCACAGATACGCAGTATTTT. Based on the CDR3 plus reference TRBV7-9 and TRBJ2-3, the full variable domain is DTGVSQNPRHKITKRGQNVTFRCDPISEHNRLYWYRQTLGQGPEFLTYFQNEAQLEKSRLLSDRFSAERPKGSFSTLEIQRTEQGDSAMYLCASSPGGPSSTDTQYFGPGTRLTVL.

The gene calls are TRBV7-6 and TRBJ2-3; no firm D call. The CDR3 is made up of 14 amino acids. V lost 3 bases to trimming and J lost 0 bases, with 7 bases between them. From germline, CDR1 is SGHVS and CDR2 FNYEAQ. This CDR3 is CASSFFPSTDTQYF. CDR3 nucleotide sequence: TGTGCCAGCAGCTTCTTTCCTAGCACAGATACGCAGTATTTT.

This clone was counted only a few times. The chain uses TRBV28 and TRBJ1-3; 7 bases match TRBD1. This CDR3 spans 15 amino acids. CDR1 and CDR2 (germline): MDHEN, SYDVKM. The V segment lost 5 bases and the J segment 4 bases; nucleotides outside the gene matches: 8. The CDR3 region is CASSRTQGTGNTIYF. CDR3 DNA: TGTGCCAGCAGTCGAACACAGGGGACCGGAAACACCATATATTTT.

The V and J genes are TRBV6-6 and TRBJ2-7; 8 bases match TRBD1. The CDR3 has 14 residues. In germline, CDR1 is MNHNY, CDR2 SVGAGI (reference sequence). V was clipped by 7 bases and J by 4 bases; unmatched bases: 9. The CDR3 is CASKGGRGPYEQYF. In DNA form, the CDR3 reads TGTGCCAGCAAGGGTGGCAGGGGGCCATACGAGCAGTACTTC.

V is TRBV14 and J is TRBJ2-1; D may be TRBD2 (5 bases). V dropped 0 bases and J dropped 8 bases, with 14 bases sitting between them. CDR1 is SGHDN and CDR2 is FVKESK in the germline V gene. The CDR3 has 15 residues. This CDR3 is CASSQDHSEFDEQFF. CDR3 in DNA: TGTGCCAGCAGCCAAGATCATAGCGAGTTCGATGAGCAGTTCTTC.

This clone was counted between two and nine times. The chain recombines TRBV4-2 with TRBJ2-5, with TRBD2 identical over 7 bases. The CDR3 is made up of 15 amino acids. CDR1 LGHNA and CDR2 YNFKEQ come from the germline V gene. The V segment lost 0 bases and the J segment 5 bases; nucleotides outside the gene matches: 6. CDR3 in DNA: TGTGCCAGCAGCCAAGATTGGGGGGGGTCGGAGACCCAGTACTTC. This codes for CASSQDWGGSETQYF.

The V and J genes are TRBV28 and TRBJ2-7; 8 nucleotides agree with TRBD1. Per germline, CDR1 MDHEN and CDR2 SYDVKM. This CDR3 is built from 14 residues. Germline trimming cut 6 bases from V and 2 bases from J; bases unmatched to any gene: 6. The CDR3 nucleotides are TGTGCCAGCAGATCAGGGGGCCCGCCCTACGAGCAGTACTTC. Protein product: CASRSGGPPYEQYF.

This clone has just a few counts. The CDR3 region has the DNA TGTGCCAGCAGCGTCGAACACAGGCAGTTCTTC. This translates into CASSVEHRQFF. The rearrangement joins TRBV28 to TRBJ2-1, with D unresolved. Germline lookup yields CDR1 MDHEN and CDR2 SYDVKM. V shed 6 bases and J shed 12 bases, with 12 bases lying between them. The length of the CDR3 is 11 residues.

This clone was seen a few times. V and J are TRBV27 and TRBJ2-7; D may correspond to TRBD1 or TRBD2 (5 bases each). Trimming shortened V by 6 bases and J by 3 bases, and 12 bases separated the two germline ends. This CDR3 has 13 residues. Germline loops: CDR1 MNHEY, CDR2 SMNVEV (reference sequence). The CDR3 loop reads CASRAGTVYEQYF. Here the CDR3 DNA reads TGTGCCAGCAGAGCCGGGACCGTCTACGAGCAGTACTTC.

The rearrangement joins TRBV5-6 to TRBJ2-1, with 10 bases matching TRBD2. The CDR3 extends over 19 amino acids. The trim removed 2 bases at V and 1 base at J, leaving 12 bases unmatched. Germline V CDR1 and CDR2: SGHDT, YYEEEE. The CDR3 DNA follows: TGTGCCAGCAGCTTAAAGGGATTAGCGGGAGGAGGGTCCTACAATGAGCAGTTCTTC. It is translated as CASSLKGLAGGGSYNEQFF.

The CDR3 DNA follows: TGTGCCAGCAGCTTAGCGACCAGCGGGAGTTACGAGCAGTACTTC. It translates to CASSLATSGSYEQYF. The chain has TRBV11-1 and TRBJ2-7, with 8 bases matching TRBD2. Looked up from germline, CDR1 is SGHAT and CDR2 is FQDESV (reference sequence). V was pared by 0 bases and J by 4 bases, with 5 bases of the junction left unmatched. The CDR3 has 15 amino acids.

In this sample, this clone turned up once. The J gene is TRBJ1-2, the V gene TRBV7-2; D gene uncertain. Germline CDR1 and CDR2: SGHTA and FQGNSA. The CDR3 is 14 residues long. The germline V and J ends were trimmed by 5 bases and 1 base, with 11 bases remaining between them. Here the CDR3 reads CASSPPVDNYGYTF. Here the CDR3 DNA reads TGTGCCAGCAGCCCCCCGGTTGATAACTATGGCTACACCTTC.